Below are 26 T cell receptor beta chains sequenced from a single sample in a study of cytomegalovirus exposure and HLA in healthy donors. The PCR employed 60 Vbeta primers together with 13 Jbeta primers. The data were produced by immunoSEQ multiplex PCR, yet TCRdb's version contains in-frame clones alone and is incomplete. The sample yields roughly 100,000 clones, of which the top ten take up approximately 3.7%. Sequencing was carried out using PBMCs. These receptors all come from a middle-aged man in good health and CMV-seronegative.

The chain combines TRBV14 with TRBJ1-2; possible D gene TRBD1, 5 bases. CDR1 and CDR2 (germline): SGHDN, FVKESK. Trimming left V 0 bases short and J 8 bases short, with 13 bases between. This CDR3 is 14 amino acids long. CDR3 nucleotide sequence: TGTGCCAGCAGCCAAGATAGGAGGGGACGAGGCTACACCTTC. Its protein is CASSQDRRGRGYTF.

V and J are TRBV30 and TRBJ1-1; weak D call: TRBD1 (6 bases). The CDR3 loop spans 12 amino acids. The V end lost 3 bases, the J end lost 8 bases, and 13 bases lay between the germline ends. Germline V gene sequence: CDR1 GTSNPN, CDR2 SVGIG (reference sequence). In DNA form, the CDR3 reads TGTGCCTGGAGCTTTGGACAGCGGGAAGCTTTCTTT. It specifies CAWSFGQREAFF. The whole variable domain, remainder taken from reference TRBV30 and TRBJ1-1, is SQTIHQWPATLVQPVGSPLSLECTVEGTSNPNLYWYRQAAGRGLQLLFYSVGIGQISSEVPQNLSASRPQDRQFILSSKKLLLSDSGFYLCAWSFGQREAFFGQGTRLTVV.

V usage is TRBV23-1 and J usage is TRBJ2-7; TRBD1 aligns across 7 bases. TRBV23-1 is known as an ORF, though its function is uncertain. V shed 2 bases and J 3 bases; nucleotides not matched to a gene: 10. This CDR3 has 16 residues. DNA of the CDR3: TGCGCCAGCAGTCAAGGTCGAACAGGGGCCGACTACGAGCAGTACTTC. It encodes CASSQGRTGADYEQYF.

The V call is TRBV5-1, the J call TRBJ1-2; the D gene is possibly TRBD1 (5 bases). The germline V gene has CDR1 SGHRS and CDR2 YFSETQ. CDR3 length equals 16 residues. Between the trimmed V and J ends, which lost 3 bases and 2 bases, there was a span of 17 bases. CDR3 in DNA: TGCGCCAGCAGCTCCACCTCGACAGTAAAGAACTATGGCTACACCTTC. Protein sequence: CASSSTSTVKNYGYTF.

V usage is TRBV5-1 and J usage is TRBJ2-5, with 7 bases fitting TRBD2. The CDR3 runs 15 residues. V was pared by 1 base and J by 2 bases, with 5 bases of the junction left unmatched. Germline V lookup: CDR1 SGHRS, CDR2 YFSETQ. The DNA of the CDR3 is TGCGCCAGCAGCTTGAGGTCTAGCGGTCAAGAGACCCAGTACTTC. This codes for CASSLRSSGQETQYF. The whole variable domain, filled in from reference TRBV5-1 and TRBJ2-5, reads KAGVTQTPRYLIKTRGQQVTLSCSPISGHRSVSWYQQTPGQGLQFLFEYFSETQRNKGNFPGRFSGRQFSNSRSEMNVSTLELGDSALYLCASSLRSSGQETQYFGPGTRLLVL.

The CDR3 region is CASSDGQGVGETQYF. The CDR3 DNA sequence: TGTGCCAGCAGTGACGGACAGGGCGTTGGAGAGACCCAGTACTTC. The genes are TRBV6-6 and TRBJ2-5; 8 nucleotides agree with TRBD1. Losses at the gene ends were 5 bases for V and 4 bases for J; bases not matched to a gene: 9. The germline CDR1 and CDR2 sequences are MNHNY and SVGAGI (reference sequence). The CDR3 loop spans 15 amino acids.

The chain couples TRBV2 to TRBJ2-5; no clear D gene. Germline V lookup: CDR1 SNHLY, CDR2 FYNNEI. Trimming shortened V by 6 bases and J by 5 bases, and 19 bases separated the two germline ends. The CDR3 runs to 15 residues. In nucleotides, the CDR3 is TGTGCCAGCAGGAAGACGGAGCACGTCGTCGAGACCCAGTACTTC. This sequence encodes CASRKTEHVVETQYF.

This chain connects TRBV7-2 to TRBJ1-2; 9 bases align to TRBD1. The CDR3 has 15 amino acids. The V gene end was trimmed by 5 bases and the J gene end by 6 bases; junction bases not matched to a gene: 10. Germline-derived CDR1 and CDR2 are SGHTA and FQGNSA. CDR3 sequence reads: CASSRNGQGMDGYTF. Here the CDR3 DNA reads TGTGCCAGCAGCCGAAACGGACAGGGGATGGATGGCTACACCTTC.

The chain uses TRBV4-2 and TRBJ1-5; TRBD1 matches 7 bases. J gave up 2 bases and V 3 bases, and 16 bases lay outside the gene matches. Per germline, CDR1 LGHNA and CDR2 YNFKEQ. The CDR3 contains 19 residues. DNA of the CDR3: TGTGCCAGCAGCCACCGACAGGGAACGGGTGAGTTTGGCAATCAGCCCCAGCATTTT. The encoded protein is CASSHRQGTGEFGNQPQHF.

The rearrangement joins TRBV28 to TRBJ2-7; D perhaps matches TRBD1 (6 bases). This CDR3 has 16 residues. Trimming took 6 bases from V and 5 from J, leaving 23 bases between them. Germline V gives CDR1 MDHEN, CDR2 SYDVKM. CDR3 protein: CASSSLRDPWGHEQYF. The CDR3 region has the DNA TGTGCCAGCAGCTCACTCCGGGACCCCTGGGGGCACGAGCAGTACTTC.

The J gene is TRBJ2-2, the V gene TRBV5-1; 8 nucleotides match TRBD1. Germline V gene sequence: CDR1 SGHRS, CDR2 YFSETQ. Trimming removed 3 bases from V and 4 bases from J; junction bases left unmatched: 5. The CDR3 is 15 residues long. In DNA form, the CDR3 reads TGCGCCAGCAGCTGGGGACAGGTCGGCACCGGGGAGCTGTTTTTT. Translation: CASSWGQVGTGELFF.

The chain is built from TRBV27 and TRBJ1-1; 7 nucleotides line up with TRBD1. The CDR3 is made up of 14 amino acids. Germline-derived CDR1 and CDR2 are MNHEY and SMNVEV (reference sequence). V gave up 4 bases and J gave up 5 bases; unmatched junction bases: 7. The CDR3 reads CASSSYRGYTEAFF. The CDR3 DNA follows: TGTGCCAGCAGTTCTTACAGGGGTTATACTGAAGCTTTCTTT.

The V call is TRBV19, the J call TRBJ2-3, with TRBD2 identical over 10 bases. V lost 5 bases, J lost 3 bases, and 8 bases stayed unmatched. The CDR3 is made up of 16 amino acids. The germline gives CDR1 LNHDA, CDR2 SQIVND (reference sequence). The CDR3 DNA follows: TGTGCCAGTAGTGAGGGGGCTAGCGGGAGAACAGATACGCAGTATTTT. Its protein product is CASSEGASGRTDTQYF. Supplemented by reference TRBV19 and TRBJ2-3, the full variable domain reads DGGITQSPKYLFRKEGQNVTLSCEQNLNHDAMYWYRQDPGQGLRLIYYSQIVNDFQKGDIAEGYSVSREKKESFPLTVTSAQKNPTAFYLCASSEGASGRTDTQYFGPGTRLTVL.

The chain combines TRBV6-4 with TRBJ2-1; 11 bases fit TRBD1. CDR1 and CDR2 (germline): MRHNA, SNTAGT. The CDR3 loop spans 14 amino acids. The junction had 2 bases not matched to a gene; V was cut back by 3 bases and J by 7 bases. This CDR3 is CASSEGTGGNEQFF. For the CDR3, the DNA is TGTGCCAGCAGTGAGGGGACAGGGGGGAATGAGCAGTTCTTC.

CDR3 amino acids: CASSLFRELEDTQYF. The CDR3 nucleotides read TGTGCCAGCAGCTTATTCCGGGAATTGGAAGATACGCAGTATTTT. The chain has TRBV7-2 and TRBJ2-3, with D possibly being TRBD2 (5 bases). This CDR3 is built from 15 residues. V was shortened by 2 bases and J by 5 bases, with 14 bases between the two germline ends. CDR1 is SGHTA, CDR2 FQGNSA, per germline.

V is TRBV25-1 and J is TRBJ1-2, with 7 bases aligning to TRBD1. Unmatched junction bases numbered 11, after V lost 8 bases and J lost 2 bases. The CDR3 is 15 residues long. Germline V gene lookup returns CDR1 MGHDK and CDR2 SYGVNS. The CDR3 spells CASEGQRGGNYGYTF. The CDR3 DNA reads as TGTGCCAGCGAGGGACAGAGAGGGGGCAACTATGGCTACACCTTC.

This chain connects TRBV20-1 to TRBJ1-1; D uncertain. V was cut by 5 bases and J by 5 bases, with 9 bases left in between. This CDR3 is 11 amino acids long. Germline V lookup: CDR1 DFQATT, CDR2 SNEGSKA (reference sequence). CDR3 loop: CSAYPGTEAFF. Written as DNA, the CDR3 is TGCAGTGCTTACCCGGGGACTGAAGCTTTCTTT.

The chain combines TRBV7-6 with TRBJ2-7, with D possibly TRBD1 on 6 matching bases. The CDR3 has 14 residues. CDR1 and CDR2 from the germline V gene are SGHVS and FNYEAQ. V dropped 5 bases and J dropped 6 bases, with 17 bases sitting between them. CDR3 amino acids: CASSQRTVGVEQYF. Here the CDR3 DNA reads TGTGCCAGCAGCCAAAGGACAGTGGGAGTCGAGCAGTACTTC.

The V gene is TRBV19, the J gene TRBJ2-1, with D unresolved. The V gene's germline CDR1 is LNHDA and CDR2 SQIVND (reference sequence). CDR3 length: 12 residues. V lost 6 bases, J lost 6 bases, and 9 bases lay in between. The CDR3 DNA follows: TGTGCCAGTAGGGCGGAGATCAATGAGCAGTTCTTC. Translating it yields CASRAEINEQFF. Drawing the rest from reference TRBV19 and TRBJ2-1, the complete variable domain is DGGITQSPKYLFRKEGQNVTLSCEQNLNHDAMYWYRQDPGQGLRLIYYSQIVNDFQKGDIAEGYSVSREKKESFPLTVTSAQKNPTAFYLCASRAEINEQFFGPGTRLTVL.

The rearrangement uses TRBV9 and TRBJ1-1, with 7 bases that match TRBD1. V shed 0 bases, J shed 1 base, and the junction held 3 bases outside the gene matches. The CDR3 is 15 residues long. CDR1 is SGDLS and CDR2 is YYNGEE in the germline V gene. CDR3 bases: TGTGCCAGCAGCGTAGGAGGGACAGCGAACACTGAAGCTTTCTTT. Its translation: CASSVGGTANTEAFF.

The J gene is TRBJ1-1, the V gene TRBV7-9; D gene uncertain. Germline CDR1 and CDR2: SEHNR and FQNEAQ (reference sequence). Trimming left V 7 bases short and J 0 bases short, with 9 bases between. This CDR3 is built from 13 residues. The CDR3 protein is CASTPSLNTEAFF. The DNA of the CDR3 is TGTGCCAGCACCCCAAGCCTGAACACTGAAGCTTTCTTT.

This rearrangement joins TRBV4-3 to TRBJ1-4; 7 bases line up with TRBD1. V was clipped by 0 bases and J by 5 bases; unmatched bases: 6. The germline V gene has CDR1 LGHNA and CDR2 YSLEER. The CDR3 is 16 amino acids. The CDR3 nucleotides are TGCGCCAGCAGCCAAGATCCCAGCAGGGGGAATGAAAAACTGTTTTTT. Amino acids: CASSQDPSRGNEKLFF.

The chain employs TRBV5-6 and TRBJ1-5; no reliable D call. This CDR3 comprises 15 residues. Per the germline V gene, CDR1 is SGHDT and CDR2 is YYEEEE. Trimming left V 0 bases short and J 7 bases short, with 14 bases between. CDR3 protein: CASSLGRGREQPQHF. As DNA, the CDR3 is TGTGCCAGCAGCTTGGGTAGAGGGAGGGAGCAGCCCCAGCATTTT. Looking up the rest from reference TRBV5-6 and TRBJ1-5 gives the full variable domain: DAGVTQSPTHLIKTRGQQVTLRCSPKSGHDTVSWYQQALGQGPQFIFQYYEEEERQRGNFPDRFSGHQFPNYSSELNVNALLLGDSALYLCASSLGRGREQPQHFGDGTRLSIL.

The chain has TRBV7-8 and TRBJ1-1, with TRBD1 matching over 7 bases. Germline CDR1 is SGHVS and CDR2 is FQNEAQ. CDR3 length equals 14 residues. Unmatched junction bases numbered 2, after V lost 1 base and J lost 3 bases. The DNA for the CDR3 is TGTGCCAGCAGCTTAGTAAGGGGGCACACTGAAGCTTTCTTT. Translating it yields CASSLVRGHTEAFF.

The chain has TRBV27 and TRBJ2-3; TRBD2 matches 12 bases. Losses at the gene ends were 5 bases for V and 6 bases for J; bases not matched to a gene: 3. Germline lookup yields CDR1 MNHEY and CDR2 SMNVEV (reference sequence). The CDR3 is 14 amino acids. CDR3 nucleotides: TGTGCCAGCAGTAGGACTAGCGGGATGGATACGCAGTATTTT. Protein: CASSRTSGMDTQYF.

J is TRBJ1-1 and V is TRBV2; D is possibly TRBD1 (6 bases). Germline V lookup: CDR1 SNHLY, CDR2 FYNNEI. This CDR3 contains 15 residues. V lost 6 bases and J 3 bases, leaving 17 bases between the germline ends. The CDR3 reads CASREQGIGHTEAFF. The CDR3 DNA sequence: TGTGCCAGCAGGGAACAGGGCATCGGGCACACTGAAGCTTTCTTT.